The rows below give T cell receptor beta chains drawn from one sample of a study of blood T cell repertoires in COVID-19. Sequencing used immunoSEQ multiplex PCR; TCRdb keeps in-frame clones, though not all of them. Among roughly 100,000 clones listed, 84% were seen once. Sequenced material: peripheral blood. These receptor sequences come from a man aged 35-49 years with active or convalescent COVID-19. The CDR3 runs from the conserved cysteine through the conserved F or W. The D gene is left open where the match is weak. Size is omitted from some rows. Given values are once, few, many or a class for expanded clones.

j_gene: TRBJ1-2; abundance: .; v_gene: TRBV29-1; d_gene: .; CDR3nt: TGCAGCGTTGGGGTACAGGCCGGACGGGGCTACACCTTC; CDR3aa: CSVGVQAGRGYTF
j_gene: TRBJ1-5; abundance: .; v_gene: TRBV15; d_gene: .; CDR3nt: TGTGCCACCAGGAGGGACATTAGCAATCAGCCCCAGCATTTT; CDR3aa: CATRRDISNQPQHF
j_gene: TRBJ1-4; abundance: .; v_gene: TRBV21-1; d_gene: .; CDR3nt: TGTGCCAGCAGCAAAGCTAATGAGAGGGGGAGAAGTGAAAAACTGTTTTTT; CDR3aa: CASSKANERGRSEKLFF
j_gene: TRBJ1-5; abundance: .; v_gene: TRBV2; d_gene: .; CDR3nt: TGTGCCAGCAGTGGAATGACAGCGAATCAGCCCCAGCATTTT; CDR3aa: CASSGMTANQPQHF
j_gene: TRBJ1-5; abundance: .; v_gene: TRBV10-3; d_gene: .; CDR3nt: TGTGCCATCAGTGAGACGGACACCTATAGCAATCAGCCCCAGCATTTT; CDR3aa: CAISETDTYSNQPQHF
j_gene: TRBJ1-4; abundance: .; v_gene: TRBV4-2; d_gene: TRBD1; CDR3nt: TGTGCCAGCAGCCAAGAGGGACAGGGCGACGAAAAACTGTTTTTT; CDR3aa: CASSQEGQGDEKLFF
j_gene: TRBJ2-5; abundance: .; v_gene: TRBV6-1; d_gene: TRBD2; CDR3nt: TGTGCCAGCAGGGGAAGCGGGAAAGGAGAGACCCAGTACTTC; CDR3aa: CASRGSGKGETQYF
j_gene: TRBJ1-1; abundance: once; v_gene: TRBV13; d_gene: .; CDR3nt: TGTGCCAGCAGCCATGGGGCGGACACTGAAGCTTTCTTT; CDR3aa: CASSHGADTEAFF
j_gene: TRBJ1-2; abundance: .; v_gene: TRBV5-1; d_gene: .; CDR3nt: TGCGCCAGCAGCGGGGGAGGGAACCCTAACTATGGCTACACCTTC; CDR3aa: CASSGGGNPNYGYTF
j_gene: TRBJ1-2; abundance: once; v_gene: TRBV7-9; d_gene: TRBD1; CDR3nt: TGTGCCAGCAGCCCCGGACAGGGAAGGGGTGGCTACACCTTC; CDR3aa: CASSPGQGRGGYTF
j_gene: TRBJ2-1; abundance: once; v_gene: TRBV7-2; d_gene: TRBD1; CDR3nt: TGTGCCAGCAGCACCGACAGGGTCTCCTCAAATGAGCAGTTCTTC; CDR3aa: CASSTDRVSSNEQFF
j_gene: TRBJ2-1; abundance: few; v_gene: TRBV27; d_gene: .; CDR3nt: TGTGCCAGCACTGCGGCCAACTCCCGGAATGAGCAGTTCTTC; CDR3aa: CASTAANSRNEQFF